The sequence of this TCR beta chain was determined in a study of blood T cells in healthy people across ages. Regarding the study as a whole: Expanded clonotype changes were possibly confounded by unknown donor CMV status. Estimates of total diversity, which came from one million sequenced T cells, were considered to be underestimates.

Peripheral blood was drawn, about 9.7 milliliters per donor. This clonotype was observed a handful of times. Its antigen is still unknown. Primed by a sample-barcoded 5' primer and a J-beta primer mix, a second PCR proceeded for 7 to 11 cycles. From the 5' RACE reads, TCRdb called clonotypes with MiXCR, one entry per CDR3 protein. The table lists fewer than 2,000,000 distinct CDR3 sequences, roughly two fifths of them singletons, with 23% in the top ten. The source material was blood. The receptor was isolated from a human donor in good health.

CDR3 bases: TGCAGTGCTAGTCCCCGGGTCAATGAGCAGTTCTTC. This gives the protein CSASPRVNEQFF. V gene TRBV20-1 combines with J gene TRBJ2-1; D gene unclear. Germline V gene data show CDR1 as DFQATT and CDR2 as SNEGSKA (reference sequence). The ends were cut back, 3 bases at V and 6 bases at J, with 9 bases in the middle. The CDR3 is 12 amino acids.